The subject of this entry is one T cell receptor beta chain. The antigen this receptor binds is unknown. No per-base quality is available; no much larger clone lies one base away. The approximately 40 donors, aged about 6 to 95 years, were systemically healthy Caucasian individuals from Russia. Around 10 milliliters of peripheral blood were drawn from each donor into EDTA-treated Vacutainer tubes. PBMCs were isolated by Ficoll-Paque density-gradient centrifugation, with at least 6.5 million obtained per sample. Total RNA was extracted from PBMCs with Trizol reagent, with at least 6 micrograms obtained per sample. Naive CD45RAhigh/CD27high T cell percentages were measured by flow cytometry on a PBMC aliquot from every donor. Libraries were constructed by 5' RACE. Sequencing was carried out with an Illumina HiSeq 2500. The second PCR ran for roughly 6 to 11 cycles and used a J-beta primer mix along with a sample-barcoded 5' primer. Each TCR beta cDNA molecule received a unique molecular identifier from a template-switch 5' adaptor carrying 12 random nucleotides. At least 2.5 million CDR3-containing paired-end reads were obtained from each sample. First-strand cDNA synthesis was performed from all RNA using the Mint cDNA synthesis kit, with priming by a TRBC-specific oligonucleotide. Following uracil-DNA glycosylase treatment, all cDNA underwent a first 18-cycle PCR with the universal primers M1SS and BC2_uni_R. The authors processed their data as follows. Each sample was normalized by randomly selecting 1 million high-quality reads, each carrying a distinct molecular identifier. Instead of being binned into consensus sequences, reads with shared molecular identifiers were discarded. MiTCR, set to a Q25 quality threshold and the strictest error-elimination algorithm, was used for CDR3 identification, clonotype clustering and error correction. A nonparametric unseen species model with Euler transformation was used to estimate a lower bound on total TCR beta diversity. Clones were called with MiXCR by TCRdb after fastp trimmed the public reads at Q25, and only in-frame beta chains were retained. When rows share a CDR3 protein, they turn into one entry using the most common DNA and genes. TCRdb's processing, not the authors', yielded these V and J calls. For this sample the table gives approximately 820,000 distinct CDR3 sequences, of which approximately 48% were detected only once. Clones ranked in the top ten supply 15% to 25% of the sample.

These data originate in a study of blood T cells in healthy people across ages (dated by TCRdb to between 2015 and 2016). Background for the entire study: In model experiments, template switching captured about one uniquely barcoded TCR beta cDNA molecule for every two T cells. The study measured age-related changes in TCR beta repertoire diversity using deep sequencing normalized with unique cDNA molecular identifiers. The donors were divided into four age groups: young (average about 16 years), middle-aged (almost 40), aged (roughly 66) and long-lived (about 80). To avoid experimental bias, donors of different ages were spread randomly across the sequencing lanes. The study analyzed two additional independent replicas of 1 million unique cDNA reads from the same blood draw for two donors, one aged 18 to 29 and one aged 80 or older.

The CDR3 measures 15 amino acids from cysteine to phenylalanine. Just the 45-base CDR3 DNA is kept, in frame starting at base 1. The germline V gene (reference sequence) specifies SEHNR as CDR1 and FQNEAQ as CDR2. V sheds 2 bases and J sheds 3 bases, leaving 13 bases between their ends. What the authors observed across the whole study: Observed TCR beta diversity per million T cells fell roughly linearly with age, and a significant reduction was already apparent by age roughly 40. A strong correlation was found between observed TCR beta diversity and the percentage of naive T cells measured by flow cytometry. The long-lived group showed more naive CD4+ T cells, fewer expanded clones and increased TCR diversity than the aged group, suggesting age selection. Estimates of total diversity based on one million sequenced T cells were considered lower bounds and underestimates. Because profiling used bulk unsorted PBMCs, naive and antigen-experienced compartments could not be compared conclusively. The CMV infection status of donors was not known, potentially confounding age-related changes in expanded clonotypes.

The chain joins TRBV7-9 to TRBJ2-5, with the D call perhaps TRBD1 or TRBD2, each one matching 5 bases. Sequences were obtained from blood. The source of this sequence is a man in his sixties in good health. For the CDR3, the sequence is CASSLPGTAKETQYF. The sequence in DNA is TGTGCCAGCAGCTTACCCGGGACCGCTAAAGAGACCCAGTACTTC. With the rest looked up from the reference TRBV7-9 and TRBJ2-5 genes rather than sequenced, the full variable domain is DTGVSQNPRHKITKRGQNVTFRCDPISEHNRLYWYRQTLGQGPEFLTYFQNEAQLEKSRLLSDRFSAERPKGSFSTLEIQRTEQGDSAMYLCASSLPGTAKETQYFGPGTRLLVL.